This T cell receptor (beta chain) emerged from a study of blood T cell repertoires in COVID-19. Whole-study context: Spain, Italy and the United States supplied samples that represented acute and convalescent COVID-19. PBMCs, B-cell-depleted T cells, or T cells provided the cDNA or gDNA that made up the material.

The CDR3 length is 15 residues. From germline, CDR1 is SGHVS and CDR2 FNYEAQ. Trimming stripped 6 bases from V and 3 bases from J, with 16 bases between. Original analysis: For nucleated cells, counts were estimated from reference gene primer amplification. Data came from immunoSEQ multiplex PCR; TCRdb stores just in-frame clones and leaves some out. V, J and clone size are taken as reported in that table, and D and trimming were inferred from the DNA itself. The table has roughly 200,000 clones, around 90% seen once; the top ten hold approximately 12%. The chain has TRBV7-6 and TRBJ2-3; D unclear. The sequencing input was peripheral blood. The source is a woman between 18 and 29 years old who had recovered from COVID-19. The CDR3 here is CASSPEWRGTDTQYF. The DNA of the CDR3 is TGTGCCAGCAGTCCCGAGTGGCGCGGAACAGATACGCAGTATTTT.